This T cell receptor beta chain was observed in a study of blood T cell repertoires in COVID-19 (dated by TCRdb to the early 2020s). Regarding the study in general: Collaborator samples came from the United States, Italy and Spain and covered acute and convalescent phases of COVID-19. Sample metadata almost always included a de-identified subject ID, COVID-19 status, age in years and sex. The repertoires were released in a freely available public database meant as a resource for research on the immune response to SARS-CoV-2. The material from the prospective study consisted of cDNA or gDNA derived from T cells, B-cell-depleted T cells, or PBMCs. Deeply sampled blood TCRbeta repertoires from subjects exposed to, actively infected with, or recovered from COVID-19 were included in the dataset. The samples were drawn from the first 160 participants of the ongoing ImmuneRACE study and from 1,254 subjects provided by 6 global collaborators. Where available, HLA class I and class II types were obtained from metadata supplied by the sample provider rather than from assay-based typing.

The CDR3 spans 18 residues, from the cysteine through the phenylalanine. Only the CDR3 DNA is retained, 54 bases long and in frame from the first base. For this chain, trimming is 3 bases at the V end and 4 bases at the J end, and the number of junction bases without a gene match is 15. The germline V gene (reference sequence) supplies CDR1 SEHNR and CDR2 FQNEAQ. Each collaborating institution followed its own protocols to collect whole blood in K2EDTA tubes. For TCRbeta analysis, collaborator samples were shipped as frozen whole blood, as isolated PBMCs, or as DNA extracted from either sample type. TCRbeta CDR3 regions were amplified from genomic DNA using the immunoSEQ Assay, a bias-controlled multiplex PCR. The paper's data handling went like this. Nucleated cell counts per sample were estimated from amplification of reference gene primers within the assay. To quantify the absolute abundance of each unique TCRbeta CDR3 rearrangement, sequence reads were collapsed and filtered. For each sample, productive Simpson clonality was calculated as the square root of Simpson's diversity index across productive rearrangements. TCRdb provides this immuneACCESS table in a form limited to in-frame rearrangements. Some clones are lacking; in checked studies, under half of them reflect an unresolved V gene, and why the rest are absent is not known. V and J calls and clone size are as listed in that table; D and trimming were resolved from the DNA. A total of over 100,000 clones appear in this sample, 65% to 90% of them only once. The ten largest clones capture approximately 10% of the sample.

On the study overall, not on this receptor specifically: The quantity of clinical and demographic metadata differed by source and by participant and was supplied without curation.

This clone showed up just once. Its binding antigen is unknown. The input lacks base qualities; no much larger clone sits a single base away. The rearranged segments are TRBV7-9 and TRBJ2-1; TRBD2 agrees with 7 junctional bases. This sequence was found in an elderly man with acute or convalescent COVID-19. The sequenced sample consisted of peripheral blood. The CDR3 protein sequence reads: CASSLLKILAPPYNEQFF. The bases are TGTGCCAGCAGCTTGCTCAAGATACTAGCGCCACCTTACAATGAGCAGTTCTTC.